Below are 29 T cell receptor beta chains sequenced from a single sample in a study of cytotoxic CD8 clonotypes in ibrutinib-treated CLL. Assay used: immunoSEQ multiplex PCR; TCRdb lists only in-frame clones, some missing. The sample has about 45,000 clones; under 80% are singletons. The material was PBMCs, obtained after 24 months of ibrutinib treatment. Receptors were obtained from a human donor with chronic lymphocytic leukemia.

The V and J genes are TRBV9 and TRBJ1-2; D gene unclear. The ends were cut back, 4 bases at V and 7 bases at J, with 8 bases in the middle. Germline CDR1 is SGDLS and CDR2 is YYNGEE. This CDR3 contains 11 residues. The CDR3 spells CASSYQSGYTF. Written as DNA, the CDR3 is TGTGCCAGCAGCTACCAGAGTGGCTACACCTTC.

The chain links TRBV5-1 to TRBJ2-4; D is unclear. The CDR3 is 16 residues long. Trimming cost V 0 bases and J 4 bases, with 14 bases left between them. Germline CDR1 reads SGHRS; CDR2 reads YFSETQ. This CDR3 reads CASSLGRAGGKNIQYF. CDR3 nucleotide sequence: TGCGCCAGCAGCTTGGGAAGGGCTGGCGGAAAAAACATTCAGTACTTC. Drawing the rest from reference TRBV5-1 and TRBJ2-4, the complete variable domain is KAGVTQTPRYLIKTRGQQVTLSCSPISGHRSVSWYQQTPGQGLQFLFEYFSETQRNKGNFPGRFSGRQFSNSRSEMNVSTLELGDSALYLCASSLGRAGGKNIQYFGAGTRLSVL.

The V call is TRBV9, the J call TRBJ1-2; D perhaps matches TRBD1 (6 bases). There are 13 residues in the CDR3. In germline, CDR1 is SGDLS, CDR2 YYNGEE. V lost 5 bases, J lost 4 bases, and 12 bases lay in between. CDR3 sequence (DNA): TGTGCCAGCAGTGGACAGTTTTCCTATGGCTACACCTTC. It is translated as CASSGQFSYGYTF.

The CDR3 spells CASSLSGGTGLGLSYNEQFF. In nucleotides, the CDR3 is TGTGCCAGCAGTCTATCCGGGGGAACAGGCCTGGGTCTCTCCTACAATGAGCAGTTCTTC. V and J are TRBV21-1 and TRBJ2-1; TRBD2 reflects the table's D call only, with no check against the DNA. TRBV21-1 is recorded as a pseudogene. This CDR3 is 20 amino acids long.

V usage is TRBV4-1 and J usage is TRBJ1-6; unclear D gene. CDR1 is MGHRA, CDR2 YSYEKL, per germline. Between the trimmed V and J ends, which lost 5 bases and 4 bases, there was a span of 12 bases. The CDR3 is 15 residues long. The CDR3 DNA follows: TGCGCCAGCAGCTCGAAGACGGAGTATAATTCACCCCTCCACTTT. Translation gives CASSSKTEYNSPLHF.

This clone was counted a single time. This chain joins TRBV30 and TRBJ2-7; perhaps TRBD2 as D (5 bases). Germline V gene lookup returns CDR1 GTSNPN and CDR2 SVGIG (reference sequence). The CDR3 is 14 residues long. Trimming took 2 bases from V and 7 from J, leaving 18 bases between them. The CDR3 nucleotides are TGTGCCTGGAGTCCCGGAACGGTCACTAGGGAGCAGTACTTC. It is translated as CAWSPGTVTREQYF.

This chain joins TRBV27 and TRBJ2-7; D gene unclear. V was pared by 2 bases and J by 3 bases, with 11 bases between. Germline V gives CDR1 MNHEY, CDR2 SMNVEV (reference sequence). There are 14 residues in the CDR3. The CDR3 region has the DNA TGTGCCAGCAGTTTAACTGCTGGGAACTACGAGCAGTACTTC. This translates into CASSLTAGNYEQYF.

This clone has ten or more counts. The identical CDR3 is also encoded by other nucleotide sequences in the sample. This chain joins TRBV14 and TRBJ2-7; D is undetermined. CDR3 size: 11 residues. Trimming removed 1 base at V and 6 bases at J, with 4 bases between. The germline gives CDR1 SGHDN, CDR2 FVKESK. In nucleotides, the CDR3 is TGTGCCAGCAGCCAAGGGGTCGAGCAGTACTTC. This gives the protein CASSQGVEQYF.

This clone was detected only once. The CDR3: CASNSPSGRFYEQYF. The DNA for the CDR3 is TGTGCCAGCAACTCCCCTAGCGGGAGGTTCTACGAGCAGTACTTC. This chain uses TRBV28 with TRBJ2-7; 11 bases are a match to TRBD2. Per the germline V gene, CDR1 is MDHEN and CDR2 is SYDVKM. There are 15 residues in the CDR3. With V trimmed by 7 bases and J by 3 bases, 8 bases remained unmatched.

The chain uses TRBV19 and TRBJ2-7; TRBD2 is a possible D gene (5 bases). The CDR3 is made up of 15 amino acids. Per germline, CDR1 LNHDA and CDR2 SQIVND (reference sequence). V dropped 5 bases and J dropped 5 bases, with 19 bases sitting between them. CDR3 residues: CASSLSIGIGHEQYF. CDR3 coding DNA: TGTGCCAGTAGTCTGTCTATCGGGATAGGGCACGAGCAGTACTTC.

Many counts were recorded for this clone. The genes are TRBV18 and TRBJ1-5, with TRBD1 as a possible D gene (5 bases). Trimming left V 6 bases short and J 3 bases short, with 12 bases between. The CDR3 has 14 residues. Germline V CDR1 and CDR2: KGHSH, LQKENI. DNA for the CDR3: TGTGCCAGCTCCAGAGACAGCCCCAATCAGCCCCAGCATTTT. It codes for CASSRDSPNQPQHF.

J is TRBJ2-7 and V is TRBV6-5; 9 bases match TRBD2. Germline V gene lookup returns CDR1 MNHEY and CDR2 SVGAGI. V was pared by 0 bases and J by 4 bases, with 7 bases of the junction left unmatched. The CDR3 extends over 16 amino acids. The CDR3 spells CASSYSSGRRAYEQYF. The CDR3, as DNA: TGTGCCAGCAGTTACTCGAGCGGGAGGAGAGCTTACGAGCAGTACTTC.

The rearrangement uses TRBV6-6 and TRBJ1-2; D is uncertain. Germline CDR1 reads MNHNY; CDR2 reads SVGAGI (reference sequence). V lost 6 bases and J 0 bases, leaving 11 bases between the germline ends. The CDR3 runs to 14 residues. CDR3 in DNA: TGTGCCAGCAGCCTCCTGGGCGCTAACTATGGCTACACCTTC. This sequence encodes CASSLLGANYGYTF.

The chain joins TRBV14 to TRBJ2-7; 7 bases agree with TRBD1. Trimming at V came to 5 bases and at J to 1 base, leaving 5 bases not matched to a gene. CDR3 size: 14 residues. Germline V CDR1 and CDR2: SGHDN, FVKESK. CDR3 DNA sequence: TGTGCCAGCAGCATTAACAGGGGTTCCTACGAGCAGTACTTC. Translated, it gives CASSINRGSYEQYF.

The rearrangement uses TRBV4-2 and TRBJ2-7, with D perhaps matching TRBD2 (5 bases). The CDR3 consists of 14 residues. The germline V and J ends were trimmed by 4 bases and 2 bases, with 12 bases remaining between them. The germline V gene encodes CDR1 LGHNA and CDR2 YNFKEQ. CDR3 in amino acids: CASSRRTEAYEQYF. CDR3 nucleotides: TGTGCCAGCAGCCGACGGACGGAGGCCTACGAGCAGTACTTC.

This chain connects TRBV4-1 to TRBJ1-5; D gene ambiguous. CDR1 is MGHRA and CDR2 is YSYEKL in the germline V gene. This CDR3 spans 15 amino acids. The V and J ends lost 2 bases and 3 bases respectively, with 11 bases between them. CDR3 in DNA: TGCGCCAGCAGCCAACACAGCGGTTTCAATCAGCCCCAGCATTTT. Its protein is CASSQHSGFNQPQHF.

This chain joins TRBV7-9 and TRBJ1-2; D gene ambiguous. The germline V gene has CDR1 SEHNR and CDR2 FQNEAQ (reference sequence). The CDR3 length is 15 residues. V lost 5 bases and J lost 2, with 15 bases in between. In nucleotides, the CDR3 is TGTGCCAGCAGCCTGGCGGCCGGAACCAACTATGGCTACACCTTC. Translating it yields CASSLAAGTNYGYTF.

The V and J genes are TRBV30 and TRBJ1-5; D unclear. The CDR3 is 14 amino acids. Trimming pared 1 base from V and 0 bases from J, leaving 7 bases between. Germline V gene data show CDR1 as GTSNPN and CDR2 as SVGIG (reference sequence). DNA of the CDR3: TGTGCCTGGAGTGGCACAGCTAGCAATCAGCCCCAGCATTTT. The encoded protein is CAWSGTASNQPQHF.

The chain links TRBV10-2 to TRBJ2-1; D remains unclear. V was shortened by 7 bases and J by 5 bases, with 12 bases between the two germline ends. Germline V gives CDR1 WSHSY, CDR2 SAAADI. The CDR3 has 13 residues. CDR3 amino acids: CASNGPLNNEQFF. CDR3 DNA sequence: TGCGCCAGCAACGGGCCGCTTAACAATGAGCAGTTCTTC.

This rearrangement joins TRBV11-2 to TRBJ1-1; 7 nucleotides align to TRBD1. Looked up from germline, CDR1 is SGHAT and CDR2 is FQNNGV. Trimming cost V 3 bases and J 1 base; bases outside gene matches: 8. The CDR3 spans 16 residues. The CDR3 loop is CASSLTGFDKNTEAFF. The CDR3 bases are TGTGCCAGCAGCTTGACAGGGTTCGATAAGAACACTGAAGCTTTCTTT. Full variable domain (rest looked up from reference TRBV11-2 and TRBJ1-1): EAGVAQSPRYKIIEKRQSVAFWCNPISGHATLYWYQQILGQGPKLLIQFQNNGVVDDSQLPKDRFSAERLKGVDSTLKIQPAKLEDSAVYLCASSLTGFDKNTEAFFGQGTRLTVV.

V usage is TRBV25-1 and J usage is TRBJ1-4, with D hard to call. In germline, CDR1 is MGHDK, CDR2 SYGVNS. V was clipped by 7 bases and J by 7 bases, with 13 bases between them. The CDR3 is 13 amino acids. The chain's CDR3 is CASKGAGSEKLFF. The CDR3 region has the DNA TGTGCCAGCAAGGGAGCAGGTAGTGAAAAACTGTTTTTT.

This sequence joins TRBV2 and TRBJ2-7; possibly TRBD2 for D (5 bases). The ends were cut back, 2 bases at V and 2 bases at J, with 10 bases in the middle. The V gene's germline CDR1 is SNHLY and CDR2 FYNNEI. This CDR3 has 14 amino acids. The chain's CDR3 is CASSEWRIAYEQYF. The DNA for the CDR3 is TGTGCCAGCAGTGAATGGAGGATCGCCTACGAGCAGTACTTC.

The V call is TRBV30, the J call TRBJ1-2; D uncertain. Trimming took 8 bases from V and 4 from J, leaving 11 bases between them. The CDR3 runs 11 residues. CDR1 and CDR2 from the germline V gene are GTSNPN and SVGIG (reference sequence). In DNA, the CDR3 is TGTGCCCGCGGTTGGAGCTATGGCTACACCTTC. Its translation is CARGWSYGYTF.

This chain uses TRBV10-3 with TRBJ1-1, with D hard to call. Trimming took off 6 bases at V and 2 bases at J, with 7 bases between the two ends. Germline lookup yields CDR1 ENHRY and CDR2 SYGVKD. The CDR3 is 12 residues long. CDR3 sequence reads: CAISTGNTEAFF. The CDR3 region has the DNA TGTGCCATCAGCACGGGTAACACTGAAGCTTTCTTT.

The chain combines TRBV5-1 with TRBJ2-4; perhaps TRBD2 as D (5 bases). The ends were cut back, 0 bases at V and 1 base at J, with 11 bases in the middle. The germline V gene has CDR1 SGHRS and CDR2 YFSETQ. This CDR3 contains 16 residues. The CDR3 DNA reads as TGCGCCAGCAGCTTGGATCGGGGTTCGGCCAAAAACATTCAGTACTTC. Translation gives CASSLDRGSAKNIQYF. Complete variable domain (other parts from reference TRBV5-1 and TRBJ2-4): KAGVTQTPRYLIKTRGQQVTLSCSPISGHRSVSWYQQTPGQGLQFLFEYFSETQRNKGNFPGRFSGRQFSNSRSEMNVSTLELGDSALYLCASSLDRGSAKNIQYFGAGTRLSVL.

This clone was recorded a few times. The genes are TRBV7-9 and TRBJ2-5; tentatively, D is TRBD1 (5 bases). Trimming left V 2 bases short and J 2 bases short, with 15 bases between. The CDR3 is 16 amino acids. Germline CDR1 reads SEHNR; CDR2 reads FQNEAQ (reference sequence). Written as DNA, the CDR3 is TGTGCCAGCAGCTTAAAGAGGCCAGGACAACAAGAGACCCAGTACTTC. Translating gives CASSLKRPGQQETQYF.

The genes are TRBV10-3 and TRBJ2-2; TRBD2 agrees at 10 bases. This CDR3 has 14 amino acids. Germline trimming cut 7 bases from V and 1 base from J; bases unmatched to any gene: 0. Germline CDR1 reads ENHRY; CDR2 reads SYGVKD. The CDR3 here is CAITSGGNTGELFF. CDR3 bases: TGTGCCATCACTAGCGGGGGGAACACCGGGGAGCTGTTTTTT.

The rearrangement joins TRBV7-9 to TRBJ2-1; 9 bases map to TRBD2. V shed 0 bases, J shed 1 base, and the junction held 4 bases outside the gene matches. The CDR3 runs to 17 residues. The germline V gene encodes CDR1 SEHNR and CDR2 FQNEAQ (reference sequence). The CDR3 nucleotides read TGTGCCAGCAGCTTAGCCTCAAGCGGGGGGTCCTACAATGAGCAGTTCTTC. It specifies CASSLASSGGSYNEQFF.

The gene calls are TRBV29-1 and TRBJ2-5, with D unresolved. The ends were cut back, 5 bases at V and 5 bases at J, with 12 bases in the middle. From germline, CDR1 is SQVTM and CDR2 ANQGSEA. The CDR3 covers 12 residues. CDR3 nucleotides: TGCAGCGTTCAACCCCTCAGGGAGACCCAGTACTTC. Residues: CSVQPLRETQYF.